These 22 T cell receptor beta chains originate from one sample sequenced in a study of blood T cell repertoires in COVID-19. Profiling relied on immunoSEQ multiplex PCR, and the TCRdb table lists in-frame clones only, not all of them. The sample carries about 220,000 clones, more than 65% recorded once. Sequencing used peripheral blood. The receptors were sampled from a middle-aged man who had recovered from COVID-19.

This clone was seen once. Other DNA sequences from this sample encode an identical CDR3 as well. The CDR3 sequence: CASSIVAGGNQPQHF. Written as DNA, the CDR3 is TGTGCCAGTAGTATCGTTGCAGGGGGCAATCAGCCCCAGCATTTT. V is TRBV19 and J is TRBJ1-5; maybe TRBD1 (6 bases). Germline V CDR1 and CDR2: LNHDA, SQIVND (reference sequence). The V gene lost 3 bases and the J gene lost 2 bases, with 11 bases spanning the gap. The CDR3 contains 15 residues.

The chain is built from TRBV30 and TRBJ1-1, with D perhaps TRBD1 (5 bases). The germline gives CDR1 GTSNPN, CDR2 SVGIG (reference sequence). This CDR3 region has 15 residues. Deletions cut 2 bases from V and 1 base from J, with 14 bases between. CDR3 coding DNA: TGTGCCTGGAGTCACTACAGGCCGAAGAACACTGAAGCTTTCTTT. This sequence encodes CAWSHYRPKNTEAFF. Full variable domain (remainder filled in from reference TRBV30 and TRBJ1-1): SQTIHQWPATLVQPVGSPLSLECTVEGTSNPNLYWYRQAAGRGLQLLFYSVGIGQISSEVPQNLSASRPQDRQFILSSKKLLLSDSGFYLCAWSHYRPKNTEAFFGQGTRLTVV.

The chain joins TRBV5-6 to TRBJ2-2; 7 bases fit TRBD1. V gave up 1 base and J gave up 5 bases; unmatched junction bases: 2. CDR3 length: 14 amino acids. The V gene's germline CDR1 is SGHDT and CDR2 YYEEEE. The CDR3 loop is CASSLTGETGELFF. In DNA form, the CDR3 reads TGTGCCAGCAGCTTGACAGGGGAAACCGGGGAGCTGTTTTTT.

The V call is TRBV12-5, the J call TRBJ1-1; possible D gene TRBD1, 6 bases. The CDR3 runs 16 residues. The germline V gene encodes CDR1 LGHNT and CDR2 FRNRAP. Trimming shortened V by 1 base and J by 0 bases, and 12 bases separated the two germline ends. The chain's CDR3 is CASGLEGGRLNTEAFF. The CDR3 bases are TGTGCTAGTGGTTTGGAAGGGGGTAGACTGAACACTGAAGCTTTCTTT.

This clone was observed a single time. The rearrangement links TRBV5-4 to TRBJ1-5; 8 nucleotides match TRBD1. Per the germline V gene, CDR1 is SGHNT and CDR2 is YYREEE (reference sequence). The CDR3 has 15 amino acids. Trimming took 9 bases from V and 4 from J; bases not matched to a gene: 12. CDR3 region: CATHMTGVRNQPQHF. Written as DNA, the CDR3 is TGTGCCACCCACATGACAGGGGTGAGGAATCAGCCCCAGCATTTT.

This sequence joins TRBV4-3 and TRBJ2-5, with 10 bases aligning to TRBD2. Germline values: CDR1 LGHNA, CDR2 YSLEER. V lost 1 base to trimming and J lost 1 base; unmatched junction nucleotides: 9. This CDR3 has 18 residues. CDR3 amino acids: CASSQASGGPGSQETQYF. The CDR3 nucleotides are TGCGCCAGCAGCCAAGCTAGCGGGGGCCCCGGTAGCCAAGAGACCCAGTACTTC.

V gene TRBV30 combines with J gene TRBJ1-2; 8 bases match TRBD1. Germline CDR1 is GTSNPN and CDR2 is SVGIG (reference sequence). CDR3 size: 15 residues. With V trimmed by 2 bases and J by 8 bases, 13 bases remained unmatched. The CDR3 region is CAWSWGTGTGEGYTF. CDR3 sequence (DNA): TGTGCCTGGAGTTGGGGTACCGGGACAGGCGAGGGCTACACCTTC.

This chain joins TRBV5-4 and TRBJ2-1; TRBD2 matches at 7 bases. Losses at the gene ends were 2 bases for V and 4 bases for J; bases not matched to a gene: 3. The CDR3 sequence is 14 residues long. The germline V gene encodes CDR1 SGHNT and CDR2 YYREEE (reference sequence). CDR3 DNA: TGTGCCAGCAGCTTAGCGGGACTTTACAATGAGCAGTTCTTC. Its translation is CASSLAGLYNEQFF.

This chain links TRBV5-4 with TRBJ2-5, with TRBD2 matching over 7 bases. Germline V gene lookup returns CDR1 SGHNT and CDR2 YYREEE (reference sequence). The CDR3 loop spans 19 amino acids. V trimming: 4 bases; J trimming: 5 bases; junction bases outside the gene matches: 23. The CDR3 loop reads CASSPGGSLASGSQETQYF. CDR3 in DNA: TGTGCCAGCAGCCCGGGTGGCTCACTAGCGAGTGGATCCCAGGAGACCCAGTACTTC.

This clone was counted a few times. DNA of the CDR3: TGTGCCAGCGGTTTCAGGGATGGAGAGACCCAGTACTTC. It yields the protein CASGFRDGETQYF. The chain links TRBV7-2 to TRBJ2-5; a possible D gene is TRBD1 (5 bases). The CDR3 length is 13 residues. CDR1 and CDR2 (germline): SGHTA, FQGNSA. The V end lost 8 bases, the J end lost 4 bases, and 14 bases lay between the germline ends.

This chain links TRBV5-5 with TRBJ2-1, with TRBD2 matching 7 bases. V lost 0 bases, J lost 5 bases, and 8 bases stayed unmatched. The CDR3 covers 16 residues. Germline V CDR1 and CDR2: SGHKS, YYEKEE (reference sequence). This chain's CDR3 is CASSLAWGGSDNEQFF. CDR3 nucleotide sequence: TGTGCCAGCAGCTTGGCATGGGGGGGTTCCGACAATGAGCAGTTCTTC.

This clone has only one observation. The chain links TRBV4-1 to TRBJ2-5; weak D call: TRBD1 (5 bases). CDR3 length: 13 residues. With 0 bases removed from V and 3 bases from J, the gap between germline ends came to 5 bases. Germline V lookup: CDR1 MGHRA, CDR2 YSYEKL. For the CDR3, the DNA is TGCGCCAGCAGCCAAGACAGGGAAGAGACCCAGTACTTC. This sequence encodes CASSQDREETQYF.

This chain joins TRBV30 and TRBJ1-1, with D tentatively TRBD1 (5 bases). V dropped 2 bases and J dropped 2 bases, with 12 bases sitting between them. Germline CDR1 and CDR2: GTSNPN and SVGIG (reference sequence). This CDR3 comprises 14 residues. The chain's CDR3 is CAWSKGRANTEAFF. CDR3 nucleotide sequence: TGTGCCTGGAGTAAAGGCAGGGCCAACACTGAAGCTTTCTTT.

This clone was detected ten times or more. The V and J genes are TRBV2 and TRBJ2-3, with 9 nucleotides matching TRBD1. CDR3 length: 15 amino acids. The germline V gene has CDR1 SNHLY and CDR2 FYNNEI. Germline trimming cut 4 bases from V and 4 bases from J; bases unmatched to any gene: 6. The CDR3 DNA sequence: TGTGCCAGCAGTGTCCGGGACAGGGACGCAGATACGCAGTATTTT. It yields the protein CASSVRDRDADTQYF. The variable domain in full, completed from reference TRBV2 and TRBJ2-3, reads EPEVTQTPSHQVTQMGQEVILRCVPISNHLYFYWYRQILGQKVEFLVSFYNNEISEKSEIFDDQFSVERPDGSNFTLKIRSTKLEDSAMYFCASSVRDRDADTQYFGPGTRLTVL.

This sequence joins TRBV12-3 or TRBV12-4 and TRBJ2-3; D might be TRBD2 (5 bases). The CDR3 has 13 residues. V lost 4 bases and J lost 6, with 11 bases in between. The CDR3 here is CASSSGGLDTQYF. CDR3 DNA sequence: TGTGCCAGCAGTTCCGGAGGTTTGGATACGCAGTATTTT.

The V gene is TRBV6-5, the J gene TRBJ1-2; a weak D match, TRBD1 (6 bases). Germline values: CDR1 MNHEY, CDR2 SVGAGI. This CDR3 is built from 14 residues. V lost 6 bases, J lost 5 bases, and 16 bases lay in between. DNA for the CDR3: TGTGCCAGCAGATCTAGGGGGAACCTATATGGCTACACCTTC. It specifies CASRSRGNLYGYTF.

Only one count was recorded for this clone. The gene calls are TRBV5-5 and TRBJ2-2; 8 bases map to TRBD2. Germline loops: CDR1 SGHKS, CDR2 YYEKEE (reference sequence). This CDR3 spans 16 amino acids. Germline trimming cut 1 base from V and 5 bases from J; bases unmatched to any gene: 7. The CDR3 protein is CASSLRREVRTGELFF. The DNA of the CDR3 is TGTGCCAGCAGCTTGAGGCGGGAGGTGCGTACCGGGGAGCTGTTTTTT.

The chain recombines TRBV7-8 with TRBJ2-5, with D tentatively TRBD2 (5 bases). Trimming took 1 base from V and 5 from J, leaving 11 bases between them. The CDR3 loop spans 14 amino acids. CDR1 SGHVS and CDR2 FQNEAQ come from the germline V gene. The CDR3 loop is CASSLVREVETQYF. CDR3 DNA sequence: TGTGCCAGCAGCTTAGTTCGGGAAGTGGAGACCCAGTACTTC.

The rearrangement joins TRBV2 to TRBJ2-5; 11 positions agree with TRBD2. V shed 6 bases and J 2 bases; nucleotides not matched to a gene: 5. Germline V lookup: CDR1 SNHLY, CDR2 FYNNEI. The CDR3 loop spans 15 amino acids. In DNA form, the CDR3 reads TGTGCCAGCAGGCCGGGACTAGCGGTTCAAGAGACCCAGTACTTC. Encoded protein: CASRPGLAVQETQYF.

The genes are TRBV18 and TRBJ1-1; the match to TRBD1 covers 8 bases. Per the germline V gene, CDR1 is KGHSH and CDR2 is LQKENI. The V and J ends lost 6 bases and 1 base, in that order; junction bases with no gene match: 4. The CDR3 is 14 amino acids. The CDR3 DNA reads TGTGCCAGCTCTCGTGGGACAGGGAACACTGAAGCTTTCTTT. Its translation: CASSRGTGNTEAFF.

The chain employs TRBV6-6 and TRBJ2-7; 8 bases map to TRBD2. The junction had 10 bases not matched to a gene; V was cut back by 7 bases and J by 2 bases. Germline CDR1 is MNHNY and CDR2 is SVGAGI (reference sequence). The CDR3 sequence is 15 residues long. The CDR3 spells CASKPGGGQTYEQYF. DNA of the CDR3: TGTGCCAGCAAACCGGGCGGGGGGCAGACCTACGAGCAGTACTTC.

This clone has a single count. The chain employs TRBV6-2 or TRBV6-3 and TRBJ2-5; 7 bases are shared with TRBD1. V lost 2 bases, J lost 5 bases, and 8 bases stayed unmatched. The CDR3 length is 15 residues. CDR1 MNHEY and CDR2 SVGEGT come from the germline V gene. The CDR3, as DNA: TGTGCCAGCAGTTACCGCAGACAGGGTAGCGAGACCCAGTACTTC. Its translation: CASSYRRQGSETQYF.